The sequence of this T cell receptor (beta chain) was determined in a study of blood T cell repertoires in COVID-19. Overall study: Acute and convalescent COVID-19 specimens originated in the United States, Italy and Spain. In each case, the material was cDNA or gDNA derived from T cells, B-cell-depleted T cells, or PBMCs.

The ends were cut back, 5 bases at V and 7 bases at J, with 14 bases in the middle. Germline assignment: CDR1 KGHSH and CDR2 LQKENI. The CDR3 extends over 13 amino acids. Under the authors' procedure: Reference gene primers were amplified, and this amplification served to estimate nucleated cell counts. Sequencing was performed with immunoSEQ multiplex PCR; in TCRdb, only in-frame clones are kept and a portion is missing. V, J and clone size are taken as reported in that table, and D and trimming were inferred from the DNA itself. The sample consists of around 150,000 clones, approximately 88% of them appearing once.

What was sequenced was peripheral blood. The V call is TRBV18, the J call TRBJ1-2; D not certain. This clonotype was obtained from a woman older than 75 with active or convalescent COVID-19. The CDR3 nucleotides are TGTGCCAGCTCAGAGCCGGTAAACGTTGGCTACACCTTC. It translates to CASSEPVNVGYTF.